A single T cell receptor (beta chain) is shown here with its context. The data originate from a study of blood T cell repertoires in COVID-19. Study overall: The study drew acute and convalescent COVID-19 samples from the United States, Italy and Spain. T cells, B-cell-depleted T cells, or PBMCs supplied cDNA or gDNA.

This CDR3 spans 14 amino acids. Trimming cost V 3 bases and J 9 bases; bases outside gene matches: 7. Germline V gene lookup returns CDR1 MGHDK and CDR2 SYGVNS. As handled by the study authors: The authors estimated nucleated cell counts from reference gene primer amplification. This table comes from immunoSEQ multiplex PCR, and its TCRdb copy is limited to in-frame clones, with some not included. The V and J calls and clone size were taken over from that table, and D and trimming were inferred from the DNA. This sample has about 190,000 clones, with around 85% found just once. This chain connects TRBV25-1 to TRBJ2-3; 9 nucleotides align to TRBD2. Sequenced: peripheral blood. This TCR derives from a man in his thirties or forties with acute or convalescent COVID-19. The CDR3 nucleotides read TGTGCCAGCAGTGAGGCGGGGGGGTATTGGACGCAGTATTTT. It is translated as CASSEAGGYWTQYF. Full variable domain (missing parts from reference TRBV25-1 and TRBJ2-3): EADIYQTPRYLVIGTGKKITLECSQTMGHDKMYWYQQDPGMELHLIHYSYGVNSTEKGDLSSESTVSRIRTEHFPLTLESARPSHTSQYLCASSEAGGYWTQYFGPGTRLTVL.